This T cell receptor (beta chain) is drawn from a study of blood T cell repertoires in COVID-19. Overall study: In each case, the material was cDNA or gDNA derived from T cells, B-cell-depleted T cells, or PBMCs.

In the study's own analysis: The authors estimated nucleated cell counts from reference gene primer amplification. Assay: immunoSEQ multiplex PCR; the TCRdb copy retains only in-frame clones and omits some. Clonal size and the V and J genes are those of that table, whereas D and trimming came from the DNA. Of about 380,000 clones in the sample, around nine tenths were seen once. Germline values: CDR1 GTSNPN, CDR2 SVGIG (reference sequence). After removal of 0 bases from V and 14 bases from J, the junction contained 17 bases not matched to a gene. The CDR3 spans 17 residues. The source of this sequence is a woman aged 18-29 years who had recovered from COVID-19. J is TRBJ1-6 and V is TRBV30, with TRBD1 identical over 9 bases. The sample comprised PBMCs or T cells enriched from blood (not recorded which). The CDR3 spells CAWSVRSQGQGLLSLHF. As DNA, the CDR3 is TGTGCCTGGAGTGTACGATCCCAGGGACAGGGTTTGCTTTCCCTCCACTTT.